A single sample gave rise to the 20 T cell receptor beta chains below, sequenced in a study of T-cell reconstitution after alpha-beta-depleted transplantation in children. Unique molecular identifiers were used in preparing the TCRbeta library. Each CDR3 protein is one row after TCRdb ran MiXCR on the PCR reads. The profile covers hundreds of thousands of distinct CDR3 sequences, with approximately 9% appearing a single time and over 5% taken by the ten largest. This specimen was PBMCs from the stem cell graft donor, taken from the stem cell graft. Receptors originate from a human donor who donated a stem cell graft to a child with acute lymphoblastic leukemia.

The sample holds many counts of this clonotype. The rearrangement joins TRBV5-1 to TRBJ2-1, with D possibly TRBD2 on 5 matching bases. The CDR3 is 16 amino acids. The ends were cut back, 4 bases at V and 1 base at J, with 15 bases in the middle. Germline V gene data show CDR1 as SGHRS and CDR2 as YFSETQ. Here the CDR3 DNA reads TGCGCCAGCAGCGTGCCATCGGGGTTTTCCTACAATGAGCAGTTCTTC. This sequence encodes CASSVPSGFSYNEQFF.

This clonotype was seen repeatedly, ten times or more. The genes are TRBV20-1 and TRBJ1-2; D call uncertain. Germline V gives CDR1 DFQATT, CDR2 SNEGSKA (reference sequence). Deletions cut 1 base from V and 8 bases from J, with 14 bases between. The CDR3 extends over 13 amino acids. Written as DNA, the CDR3 is TGCAGTGCTAGAGGAGTACCGGAGCGGGGCTACACCTTC. Protein product: CSARGVPERGYTF.

J is TRBJ1-5 and V is TRBV5-1; D might be TRBD1 (5 bases). The ends were cut back, 0 bases at V and 5 bases at J, with 9 bases in the middle. Germline CDR1 and CDR2: SGHRS and YFSETQ. The CDR3 loop spans 14 amino acids. The CDR3 DNA reads as TGCGCCAGCAGCTTGGATGGGGGATATCAGCCCCAGCATTTT. This gives the protein CASSLDGGYQPQHF.

J is TRBJ1-5 and V is TRBV24-1; D is undetermined. CDR3 length: 13 residues. The V end was cut by 5 bases, the J end by 3 bases, with 7 bases between. Looked up from germline, CDR1 is KGHDR and CDR2 is SFDVKD. CDR3 bases: TGTGCCACCAGTGCTACATTCAATCAGCCCCAGCATTTT. Amino acids: CATSATFNQPQHF.

This clonotype has at least ten counts. This chain connects TRBV11-1 to TRBJ2-2; D is unclear. The germline CDR1 and CDR2 sequences are SGHAT and FQDESV (reference sequence). V shed 5 bases and J shed 7 bases, with 8 bases lying between them. There are 12 residues in the CDR3. Here the CDR3 DNA reads TGTGCCAGCAGCCCAACGTTCGGGGAGCTGTTTTTT. It specifies CASSPTFGELFF.

The chain carries TRBV24-1 and TRBJ2-7, with a weak D call TRBD1 (6 bases). V was trimmed by 3 bases and J by 2 bases, leaving 13 bases between them. This CDR3 spans 15 amino acids. CDR1 and CDR2 from the germline V gene are KGHDR and SFDVKD. The CDR3 sequence is CATSDTTGTAYEQYF. The CDR3 region has the DNA TGTGCCACCAGTGATACGACAGGTACCGCCTACGAGCAGTACTTC.

This clonotype was observed a handful of times. This chain connects TRBV7-9 to TRBJ2-7; the D gene is possibly TRBD1 (5 bases). The V gene lost 8 bases and the J gene lost 4 bases, with 12 bases spanning the gap. Germline V gene data show CDR1 as SEHNR and CDR2 as FQNEAQ (reference sequence). The CDR3 spans 12 residues. The CDR3 DNA reads as TGTGCCAGCGTGGGTCAGGGTTACGAGCAGTACTTC. Translating gives CASVGQGYEQYF.

The table lists this clonotype with many counts. The chain employs TRBV6-5 and TRBJ2-7; TRBD2 is a possible D gene (5 bases). CDR3 length: 16 amino acids. The germline V gene encodes CDR1 MNHEY and CDR2 SVGAGI. V was trimmed by 6 bases and J by 0 bases, leaving 18 bases between them. The CDR3 reads CASSPFGSGSSYEQYF. Here the CDR3 DNA reads TGTGCCAGCAGCCCATTCGGGTCGGGAAGCTCCTACGAGCAGTACTTC.

At least ten counts were recorded for this clonotype. This rearrangement joins TRBV2 to TRBJ2-3; TRBD2 matches at 12 bases. Germline assignment: CDR1 SNHLY and CDR2 FYNNEI. V gave up 9 bases and J gave up 6 bases; unmatched junction bases: 7. The CDR3 contains 14 residues. The CDR3 loop is CARRTSGDADTQYF. Written as DNA, the CDR3 is TGTGCCAGGAGGACTAGCGGGGATGCGGATACGCAGTATTTT.

The table lists this clonotype with a few counts. The chain joins TRBV29-1 to TRBJ1-2, with D tentatively TRBD1 (5 bases). Germline-derived CDR1 and CDR2 are SQVTM and ANQGSEA. V shed 3 bases and J shed 7 bases, with 12 bases lying between them. The CDR3 length is 12 residues. The CDR3 is CSVESRGGGYTF. CDR3 bases: TGCAGCGTTGAGAGTAGGGGCGGTGGCTACACCTTC.

This rearrangement joins TRBV20-1 to TRBJ1-2; TRBD1 might be the D (5 bases). Germline loops: CDR1 DFQATT, CDR2 SNEGSKA (reference sequence). CDR3 length equals 11 residues. The ends were cut back, 3 bases at V and 8 bases at J, with 10 bases in the middle. CDR3 loop: CSASSGVGYTF. Written as DNA, the CDR3 is TGCAGTGCTAGCTCGGGGGTCGGCTACACCTTC.

At least ten counts were recorded for this clonotype. The chain has TRBV13 and TRBJ2-7, with D perhaps assigned TRBD1 or TRBD2 (5 bases each). Between the trimmed V and J ends, which lost 3 bases and 3 bases, there was a span of 18 bases. This CDR3 has 16 residues. In germline, CDR1 is PRHDT, CDR2 FYEKMQ (reference sequence). As DNA, the CDR3 is TGTGCCAGCAGCTTTTCCCGGCAGGGAGTGTTCTACGAGCAGTACTTC. Its translation is CASSFSRQGVFYEQYF.

This chain joins TRBV7-2 and TRBJ2-1, with 7 bases identical to TRBD2. This CDR3 comprises 16 residues. The germline gives CDR1 SGHTA, CDR2 FQGNSA. Trimming removed 0 bases from V and 0 bases from J; junction bases left unmatched: 2. CDR3 DNA sequence: TGTGCCAGCAGCTTAGCGGCGGGGGACTCCTACAATGAGCAGTTCTTC. Protein sequence: CASSLAAGDSYNEQFF.

The chain combines TRBV20-1 with TRBJ1-1; D is possibly TRBD1 (5 bases). The CDR3 length is 16 residues. Trimming shortened V by 7 bases and J by 6 bases, and 27 bases separated the two germline ends. CDR1 and CDR2 from the germline V gene are DFQATT and SNEGSKA (reference sequence). The CDR3 DNA sequence: TGCAGTGTCGCAGACCTCGGGCAGGGTTTTAGAGCTGAAGCTTTCTTT. It translates to CSVADLGQGFRAEAFF.

The genes are TRBV29-1 and TRBJ2-3; D is tentatively TRBD1 or TRBD2 (5 bases each). From germline, CDR1 is SQVTM and CDR2 ANQGSEA. This CDR3 spans 14 amino acids. V was cut by 4 bases and J by 5 bases, with 16 bases left in between. DNA of the CDR3: TGCAGCGTTGTCCCGGCAGGGAGTGTAGATACGCAGTATTTT. It is translated as CSVVPAGSVDTQYF.

Many counts were recorded for this clonotype. This chain uses TRBV5-1 with TRBJ1-1; D is undetermined. This CDR3 region has 14 residues. V lost 0 bases, J lost 1 base, and 7 bases lay in between. Germline values: CDR1 SGHRS, CDR2 YFSETQ. The CDR3 protein is CASSLAGENTEAFF. The DNA of the CDR3 is TGCGCCAGCAGCTTGGCCGGGGAGAACACTGAAGCTTTCTTT.

This clonotype appeared many times. The chain carries TRBV12-3 or TRBV12-4 and TRBJ2-7; the match to TRBD1 covers 9 bases. CDR3 length equals 16 residues. V lost 4 bases, J lost 2 bases, and 9 bases stayed unmatched. CDR3 amino acids: CASSSPARDRAYEQYF. CDR3 DNA sequence: TGTGCCAGCAGTTCTCCTGCCCGGGACAGGGCCTACGAGCAGTACTTC.

There are many counts of this clonotype. The conserved phenylalanine or tryptophan normally closing the CDR3 is absent here, so this likely arose from a read error. The DNA is omitted, as the CDR3 cannot be located on it reliably, and the CDR3 follows TCRdb's listing. The V call is TRBV12-3 or TRBV12-4, the J call TRBJ2-1. The CDR3 comprises 12 residues, both ends counted. The CDR3 protein is CASSPILGSEEL.

This clonotype appeared a few times. The V call is TRBV18, the J call TRBJ1-4, with 7 positions matching TRBD1. J gave up 6 bases and V 2 bases, and 3 bases lay outside the gene matches. This CDR3 contains 14 residues. Germline loops: CDR1 KGHSH, CDR2 LQKENI. CDR3 DNA sequence: TGTGCCAGCTCACCAGGGGACAGCGATGAAAAACTGTTTTTT. Encoded protein: CASSPGDSDEKLFF.

This clonotype came up many times. The J gene is TRBJ2-5, the V gene TRBV29-1; possibly TRBD1 for D (6 bases). CDR3 length equals 12 residues. Germline assignment: CDR1 SQVTM and CDR2 ANQGSEA. V dropped 7 bases and J dropped 4 bases, with 13 bases sitting between them. CDR3 loop: CSAGQSGETQYF. DNA for the CDR3: TGCAGCGCCGGACAGTCTGGAGAGACCCAGTACTTC.